Only a few counts were recorded for the clone carrying this T cell receptor beta chain. Its cognate antigen is unknown. This record comes from a study of T-cell reconstitution after alpha-beta-depleted transplantation in children. The authors prepared the TCRbeta library with unique molecular identifiers. From the PCR reads, TCRdb called clonotypes with MiXCR, one entry per CDR3 protein. The table has approximately 350,000 distinct CDR3 sequences, around 15% seen once. Study-level results: Several hundred rapidly expanded clones from non-depleted graft cells reportedly supplied alpha-beta T cells about two months post-transplant.

The CDR3 covers 13 residues. The germline V gene has CDR1 SEHNR and CDR2 FQNEAQ (reference sequence). Trimming pared 1 base from V and 10 bases from J, leaving 8 bases between. This material consisted of PBMCs, mostly from graft donor cells, taken 360 days after TCRalphabeta/CD19-depleted stem cell transplant. The rearrangement joins TRBV7-9 to TRBJ1-6; unclear D gene. The TCR comes from a male patient under 10 years old who had a stem cell transplant for acute lymphoblastic leukemia, so the T cells may come from the graft donor. CDR3 coding DNA: TGTGCCAGCAGCTTAGGGCCGGGATCACCCCTCCACTTT. This sequence encodes CASSLGPGSPLHF. Drawing the rest from reference TRBV7-9 and TRBJ1-6, the complete variable domain is DTGVSQNPRHKITKRGQNVTFRCDPISEHNRLYWYRQTLGQGPEFLTYFQNEAQLEKSRLLSDRFSAERPKGSFSTLEIQRTEQGDSAMYLCASSLGPGSPLHFGNGTRLTVT.